This T cell receptor beta chain was documented in a study of patients and donors after allogeneic stem cell transplantation. This clonotype was observed a few times. The CDR3 is 15 residues long. V dropped 1 base and J dropped 2 bases, with 12 bases sitting between them. Germline lookup yields CDR1 LGHNA and CDR2 YNFKEQ. TCRdb reanalysed the RT-PCR reads using MiXCR and keeps one entry per CDR3 protein. The data show over 150,000 distinct CDR3 sequences, 30% seen once. The sequence came from a human donor who was either an allogeneic HSCT recipient or a stem cell or donor lymphocyte infusion donor (not recorded which). It is not recorded whose cells these are; they may come from a transplant donor. V is TRBV4-2 and J is TRBJ2-7; perhaps TRBD1 as D (6 bases). The material sequenced was blood, either unsorted or a sorted T cell fraction (not recorded which). CDR3 sequence: CASSQAHRDTYEQYF. For the CDR3, the DNA is TGTGCCAGCAGCCAAGCCCACCGGGACACCTACGAGCAGTACTTC.